In this sample, the clone carrying this TCR beta chain turned up many times. The CDR3 loop spans 16 amino acids. Germline values: CDR1 KGHDR, CDR2 SFDVKD. V dropped 3 bases and J dropped 7; count of bases not matched to a gene: 11. The entry originates in a study of regulatory T cells in long-lasting Graves disease. Study at large: Patients with new Graves' disease had used antithyroid drugs below 3 months.

Time point defined: newly diagnosed GD, antithyroid drugs for less than 3 months. Generation of the TCR library employed RNA extracted from PBMCs. Library construction for TCR beta used iRepertoire HTBI primers and Arm-PCR of CDR3 regions. Original analysis: Identified across the samples were 60 to 70 TRBV segments and roughly 14 TRBJ segments. TCRdb reprocessed the multiplex PCR reads with MiXCR, giving one entry per CDR3 protein. In this record, the V and J calls reflect TCRdb's handling and not the investigators' own analysis. Among approximately 400,000 distinct CDR3 sequences, 14% to 15% were seen once, and the ten largest hold roughly a sixth. This sample also appeared in a second study, on T cells in Graves' hyperthyroidism and ophthalmopathy.

Sample: peripheral blood mononuclear cells (PBMCs), taken at new diagnosis, from a patient treated with antithyroid drugs. The clonotype was recovered from a woman in her twenties or thirties with Graves disease. J is TRBJ2-3 and V is TRBV24-1, with 8 bases identical to TRBD2. In DNA, the CDR3 is TGTGCCACCAGTGATCGACGAGCGGGAGAGTATAATACGCAGTATTTT. Translation gives CATSDRRAGEYNTQYF.